These T cell receptor beta chains were read from a single sample in a study of blood T cell repertoires in COVID-19. Clones were read by immunoSEQ multiplex PCR, and TCRdb kept only the in-frame ones, dropping some. Of about 330,000 clones in the sample, roughly 86% were seen once. Sequencing used PBMCs or T cells enriched from blood (not recorded which). The receptors shown here come from a woman in her 30s who had recovered from COVID-19. The CDR3 runs from the conserved cysteine through the conserved F or W. Fields, in order: V gene, D gene, clone size, J gene, CDR3 DNA, CDR3 protein. The D gene is left open where the match is weak. Clone size appears in some rows only: once, few, many, or a class for an expanded clone.

TRBV7-8	TRBD2	-	TRBJ2-1	TGTGCCAGCAGCGGAGAAGCGGGAAGGGCCTACAATGAGCAGTTCTTC	CASSGEAGRAYNEQFF
TRBV24-1	TRBD1	few	TRBJ2-2	TGTGCCACCAGTGATCCGGGACAGGGTGACACCGGGGAGCTGTTTTTT	CATSDPGQGDTGELFF
TRBV11-2	-	once	TRBJ2-3	TGTGCCAGCAGCTTAAAGGTAGCCTTCAGCACAGATACGCAGTATTTT	CASSLKVAFSTDTQYF
TRBV15	TRBD1	-	TRBJ2-7	TGTGCCACCAGCGGGGACAGGGGGTACGAGCAGTACTTC	CATSGDRGYEQYF
TRBV5-4	-	-	TRBJ1-4	TGTGCCAGCAGGTCGGCAACTAATGAAAAACTGTTTTTT	CASRSATNEKLFF
TRBV11-3	TRBD2	-	TRBJ2-1	TGTGCCAGCAGCTTAGATTCTAGCGGGGGGGCTGTCTACAATGAGCAGTTCTTC	CASSLDSSGGAVYNEQFF
TRBV28	TRBD1	-	TRBJ1-4	TGTGCCAGCAGTTTAGCAGGGGGAGCAACTAATGAAAAACTGTTTTTT	CASSLAGGATNEKLFF
TRBV2	-	-	TRBJ2-5	TGTGCCAGCAGTCAAGACGGGATTGAGTTAGAGACCCAGTACTTC	CASSQDGIELETQYF
TRBV2	TRBD2	-	TRBJ2-1	TGTGCCAGCAGTGAAGCACTAGCGTACGAGCAGTTCTTC	CASSEALAYEQFF
TRBV9	-	-	TRBJ2-2	TGTGCCAGCAGCGTAGGAGGAAACACCGGGGAGCTGTTTTTT	CASSVGGNTGELFF
TRBV19	TRBD1	-	TRBJ1-5	TGTGCCAGTAGCATGGGGGGACAGATGAATCAGCCCCAGCATTTT	CASSMGGQMNQPQHF
TRBV9	TRBD1	-	TRBJ1-1	TGTGCCAGCAGCGTAGCAGGACAGGGGGGGACTGAAGCTTTCTTT	CASSVAGQGGTEAFF
TRBV5-1	-	-	TRBJ2-3	TGCACCGATATACTCACAGATACGCAGTATTTT	CTDILTDTQYF
TRBV7-9	TRBD1	-	TRBJ2-1	TGTGCCAGCAGCCCACGCCCGGGGTGGGACAGGGGGGATGAGCAGTTCTTC	CASSPRPGWDRGDEQFF
TRBV3-1/TRBV3-2	-	-	TRBJ1-4	TGTGCCAGCAGCCCCTGGGGGGGTCCCGAGGTTGACCTGTTTTTT	CASSPWGGPEVDLFF
TRBV14	-	-	TRBJ1-2	TGTGCCAGCAGCCAAGATTTAACGGACTACTATGGCTACACCTTC	CASSQDLTDYYGYTF
TRBV4-3	TRBD1	-	TRBJ1-6	TGCGCCAGCAGCCAACGGACAGGGTTTGGTAATTCACCCCTCCACTTT	CASSQRTGFGNSPLHF
TRBV18	TRBD2	-	TRBJ2-1	TGTGCCAGCTCACTTTACACCGGGACTAGCGGGGGGGCCGATATTAATGAGCAGTTCTTC	CASSLYTGTSGGADINEQFF
TRBV27	TRBD2	-	TRBJ2-2	TGTGCCAGCAGTTTATCGGGCCTAGCGGGGGGGCTAGGCACCGGGGAGCTGTTTTTT	CASSLSGLAGGLGTGELFF
TRBV28	TRBD1	-	TRBJ1-4	TGTGCCAGCAGCCGGGACAGGGGCCCCATTCATGAAAAACTGTTTTTT	CASSRDRGPIHEKLFF
TRBV27	-	-	TRBJ1-5	TGTGCCAGCGCAGGGAACAGCAATCAGCCCCAGCATTTT	CASAGNSNQPQHF
TRBV11-3	TRBD1	few	TRBJ2-3	TGTGCCAGCAGCCCAGGGGGCTCCGAAACAGATACGCAGTATTTT	CASSPGGSETDTQYF
TRBV7-9	TRBD1	-	TRBJ1-2	TGTGCCAGCAGCTTAACCGGGACAGACATCTATGGCTACACCTTC	CASSLTGTDIYGYTF
TRBV5-4	-	-	TRBJ1-2	TGTGCCAGCAGCTTGGCGAACAGGGTGCCTTATGGCTACACCTTC	CASSLANRVPYGYTF
TRBV5-1	TRBD1	-	TRBJ1-6	TGCGCCAGCAGAGGACAGGGAAATTCACCCCTCCACTTT	CASRGQGNSPLHF
TRBV6-1	-	-	TRBJ1-4	TGTGCCAGCAGTGAATCAGTAGGGGTCGTGGAAAAACTGTTTTTT	CASSESVGVVEKLFF
TRBV18	-	-	TRBJ1-1	TGTGCCAGCTCACCAAAGGCAGGGTTCACGACTGAAGCTTTCTTT	CASSPKAGFTTEAFF
TRBV6-2/TRBV6-3	-	-	TRBJ2-1	TGTGCCAGCAGCTCCCCCCTCCGCGGGCCATACAATGAGCAGTTCTTC	CASSSPLRGPYNEQFF
TRBV2	-	-	TRBJ1-1	TGTGCCAGCAGTGTGAACAGCCTGAACACTGAAGCTTTCTTT	CASSVNSLNTEAFF
TRBV19	-	-	TRBJ2-4	TGTGCCAGTAGTGGCACGGGAGTGAGGGCCAAAAACATTCAGTACTTC	CASSGTGVRAKNIQYF
TRBV5-6	-	-	TRBJ2-3	TGTGCCAGCAGCTTGGGTCTGGGGCAGAGCACAGATACGCAGTATTTT	CASSLGLGQSTDTQYF
TRBV15	TRBD1	-	TRBJ1-6	TGTGCCACCAGCAGCCACAGAGGGACAGCTATTAATTCACCCCTCCACTTT	CATSSHRGTAINSPLHF
TRBV4-1	TRBD1	-	TRBJ2-7	TGCGCCAGCAGCCCTGGTAATGGCAGGGGGCGGTGGGAGCAGTACTTC	CASSPGNGRGRWEQYF
TRBV2	-	-	TRBJ1-4	TGTGCCAGCAGGCGGGACGCCGGCCGGAATGAAAAACTGTTTTTT	CASRRDAGRNEKLFF
TRBV7-2	-	-	TRBJ2-7	TGTGCCAGCAGCTTAGGGGGCGGGATCCCCTACGAGCAGTACTTC	CASSLGGGIPYEQYF
TRBV7-9	TRBD1	-	TRBJ1-2	TGTGCCAGCACCGCGACAGGGGGCAGTGGCTACACCTTC	CASTATGGSGYTF
TRBV6-5	-	-	TRBJ1-1	TGTGCCAGCAGTTACGGGGGGGTGAACACTGAAGCTTTCTTT	CASSYGGVNTEAFF
TRBV29-1	-	-	TRBJ1-5	TGCAGCGTAAGCCTATCGAACAATCAGCCCCAGCATTTT	CSVSLSNNQPQHF
TRBV4-3	-	-	TRBJ1-2	TGCGCCAGCAGCCAAGTACTCAGGGAACGGAATGGCTACACCTTC	CASSQVLRERNGYTF
TRBV3-1/TRBV3-2	TRBD1	-	TRBJ2-2	TGTGCCAGCAGCCAAGAGACAGGGGGCGGTGTCGGGGAGCTGTTTTTT	CASSQETGGGVGELFF
TRBV9	TRBD1	-	TRBJ1-6	TGTGCCAGCAGCCCCAGGACAGGGGACAATTCACCCCTCCACTTT	CASSPRTGDNSPLHF
TRBV5-6	TRBD1	-	TRBJ1-4	TGTGCCAGCAGCCTGCGGGTGGACAGGGATGCAACTAATGAAAAACTGTTTTTT	CASSLRVDRDATNEKLFF
TRBV6-5	-	-	TRBJ2-3	TGTGCCAGCAGTTCCACAGGGTCCGGCACAGATACGCAGTATTTT	CASSSTGSGTDTQYF
TRBV7-2	-	-	TRBJ2-1	TGTGCCAGCAGCTTAGGCTCAGGCAATGAGCAGTTCTTC	CASSLGSGNEQFF
TRBV6-5	-	-	TRBJ1-1	TGTGCCAGCACCCGGGACTTGACCAACACTGAAGCTTTCTTT	CASTRDLTNTEAFF
TRBV12-3/TRBV12-4	-	-	TRBJ1-1	TGTGCCAGCAGGGGACAAATGAACACTGAAGCTTTCTTT	CASRGQMNTEAFF
TRBV10-3	-	-	TRBJ2-5	TGTGCCATCAGCCCGTCCAGGGGGGATAAAGAGACCCAGTACTTC	CAISPSRGDKETQYF
TRBV27	-	once	TRBJ2-6	TGTGCCAGCAGTCCCGGGACTGGGGCCAACGTCCTGACTTTC	CASSPGTGANVLTF
TRBV29-1	-	-	TRBJ2-1	TGCAGCGTCGCCTACAATGAGCAGTTCTTC	CSVAYNEQFF
TRBV7-2	-	-	TRBJ2-7	TGTGCCAGCAGCCCCCCAGGGTACGAGCAGTACTTC	CASSPPGYEQYF
TRBV11-2	-	-	TRBJ1-1	TGTGCCAGCAGCTTCTCGAGGCGGACTGAAGCTTTCTTT	CASSFSRRTEAFF
TRBV7-2	TRBD1	once	TRBJ1-5	TGTGCCAGCAGCTTACACCCAGGCCAGGGGGCCCAGCATTTT	CASSLHPGQGAQHF
TRBV6-5	-	-	TRBJ1-2	TGTGCCAGCGGGTTTATCTCAGGGCACTTTTATGGCTACACCTTC	CASGFISGHFYGYTF